Described below is a single T cell receptor beta chain sequence and its context. The data derive from a study of shared clonotypes between healthy human individuals. The method was immunoSEQ multiplex PCR; TCRdb's version includes in-frame clones alone and lacks a portion of them. The sample carries under 600,000 clones, 60% to 80% recorded once. The CDR3 has 13 amino acids. V lost 5 bases and J lost 2, with 9 bases in between. Germline-derived CDR1 and CDR2 are SEHNR and FQNEAQ (reference sequence). V usage is TRBV7-9 and J usage is TRBJ1-2; D remains ambiguous. The source of this sequence is a woman aged 40 to 50 in good health. Some clones in this sample may be carry-over from other donors' samples. Source material: PBMCs. CDR3: CASSVEENYGYTF. DNA of the CDR3: TGTGCCAGCAGCGTGGAGGAGAACTATGGCTACACCTTC.